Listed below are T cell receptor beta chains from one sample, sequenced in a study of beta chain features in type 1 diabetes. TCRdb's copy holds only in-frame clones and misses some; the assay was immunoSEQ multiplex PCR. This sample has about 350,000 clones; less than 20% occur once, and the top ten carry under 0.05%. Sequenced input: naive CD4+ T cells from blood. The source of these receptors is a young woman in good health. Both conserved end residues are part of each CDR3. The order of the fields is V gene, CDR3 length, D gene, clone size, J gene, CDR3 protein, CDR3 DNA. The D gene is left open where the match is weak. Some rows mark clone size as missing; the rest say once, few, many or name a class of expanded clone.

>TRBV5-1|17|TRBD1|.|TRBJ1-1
CASSWVYEGADNTEAFF
TGCGCCAGCAGCTGGGTTTATGAGGGGGCTGATAACACTGAAGCTTTCTTT
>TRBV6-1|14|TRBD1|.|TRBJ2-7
CASTQDRALYEQYF
TGTGCCAGCACTCAAGACAGGGCTTTATACGAGCAGTACTTC
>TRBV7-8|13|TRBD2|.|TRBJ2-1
CASSPRGVNEQFF
TGTGCCAGCAGCCCACGGGGGGTGAATGAGCAGTTCTTC
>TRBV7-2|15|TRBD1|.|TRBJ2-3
CASRSGTGSTDTQYF
TGTGCCAGCAGATCCGGGACAGGGAGCACAGATACGCAGTATTTT
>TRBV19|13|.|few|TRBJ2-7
CASRGLVLGEQYF
TGTGCCAGTAGGGGACTTGTCCTTGGGGAGCAGTACTTC
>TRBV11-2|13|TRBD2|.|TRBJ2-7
CASSYDPGGEQYF
TGTGCCAGCAGCTATGACCCGGGAGGTGAGCAGTACTTC
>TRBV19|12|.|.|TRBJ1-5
CASTLENGRGHF
TGTGCCAGTACCCTAGAGAACGGCAGGGGACATTTT
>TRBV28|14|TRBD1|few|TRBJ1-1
CASSTGGEGTEAFF
TGTGCCAGCAGTACAGGGGGCGAGGGCACTGAAGCTTTCTTT
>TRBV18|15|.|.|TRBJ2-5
CASSPRGSIQETQYF
TGTGCCAGCTCACCACGGGGCAGCATCCAAGAGACCCAGTACTTC
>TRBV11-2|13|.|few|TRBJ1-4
CASSLGGEEKLFF
TGTGCCAGCAGCTTAGGCGGGGAGGAAAAACTGTTTTTT
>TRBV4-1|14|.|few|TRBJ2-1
CASSQDQGSNEQFF
TGCGCCAGCAGCCAAGATCAGGGATCCAATGAGCAGTTCTTC
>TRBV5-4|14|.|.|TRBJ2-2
CASRRRENTGELFF
TGTGCCAGCAGACGCAGGGAGAACACCGGGGAGCTGTTTTTT
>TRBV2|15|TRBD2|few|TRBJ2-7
CASSELLAGEDEQYF
TGTGCCAGCAGTGAACTACTAGCGGGAGAGGACGAGCAGTACTTC
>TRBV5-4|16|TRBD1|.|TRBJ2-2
CASSASLGQGVGELFF
TGTGCCAGCAGCGCGAGCCTGGGACAGGGGGTCGGGGAGCTGTTTTTT
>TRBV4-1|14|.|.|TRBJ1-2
CASSPSGKTGGYTF
TGCGCCAGCAGCCCGTCAGGGAAAACGGGCGGCTACACCTTC
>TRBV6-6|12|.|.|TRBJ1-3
CASSGGGNTIYF
TGTGCCAGTTCGGGAGGGGGAAACACCATATATTTT
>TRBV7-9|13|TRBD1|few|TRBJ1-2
CASSFLGQGGYTF
TGTGCCAGCAGCTTCCTGGGACAGGGTGGCTACACCTTC
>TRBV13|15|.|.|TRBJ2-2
CASSLGQLNTGELFF
TGTGCCAGCAGCTTAGGACAGCTGAACACCGGGGAGCTGTTTTTT
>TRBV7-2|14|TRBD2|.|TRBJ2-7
CASSLWGGAYEQYF
TGTGCCAGCAGCCTCTGGGGGGGGGCCTACGAGCAGTACTTC
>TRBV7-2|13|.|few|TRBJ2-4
CASSLLAKNIQYF
TGTGCCAGCAGCTTACTAGCCAAAAACATTCAGTACTTC